This TCR beta chain is from a study of shared clonotypes between healthy human individuals (dated by TCRdb to about 2020). Study-level background: The cohort included three men and a couple of women between 18 and 49 years of age. For each donor, CD4 naive and CD4 memory were each given three plates, CD8 naive was given two plates, and CD8 memory was given one plate. To estimate repertoire size and how much clonotype sharing occurs between individuals, the study deeply sequenced the blood TCR repertoires of five healthy adults. Different laboratories and diverse techniques were used to prepare libraries and sequence TCR repertoires, to increase sequencing depth and limit assay-specific biases. Between about 0.94 and 10 billion PBMCs per donor were obtained by leukapheresis. Results and caveats for the whole study, not just this receptor: Pairwise subsampling indicated that sequencing depth was expected to affect the degree of clonotype sharing among donors. Because the study included only a small number of donors, the genetic and exposure-history diversity represented was limited. Incomplete sequencing was indicated by rarefaction of sorted-subset datasets, despite the large sequencing depth. Compared with non-shared clonotypes, clonotypes shared by all four sorted-subset donors had higher generation probabilities. When several donors were compared, the shared fraction of clonotypes was 5% to 6.5% for naive CD4, 3.5% to 4% for naive CD8, 2% to 2.5% for memory CD4, and roughly 0.4% for memory CD8. Sampling was restricted to blood, and TCR repertoires in tissues likely differ from the TCR repertoires found in blood. Estimated clonotype richness was generally larger for naive than for memory subsets.

A word on this clone: There is no known antigen for this receptor. Base quality data are lacking; no much larger clone is found one base away.

The donors were healthy, HIV-negative adults with no recently reported acute infections or vaccinations. All donors were Caucasian adults living in Nashville, Tennessee, USA. CD4+ T cells were enriched through magnetic negative selection, after which naive cells were positively selected on CD45RA and the remaining negative fraction served as the memory subset. Blood was collected by leukapheresis, and PBMCs were isolated by Ficoll-Histopaque density gradient centrifugation and then cryopreserved in liquid nitrogen vapor phase. Purity and quantity of every magnetically sorted T cell population were checked by analytical flow cytometry. From each sorted fraction, genomic DNA was isolated and quantified by UV absorbance on a Nanodrop 2000c. TCR CDR3 regions were amplified from genomic DNA by multiplex PCR using the deep immunoSEQ assay. Genomic DNA extracted from each cell subset was distributed evenly over all wells of several immunoSEQ 96-well plates, and each plate served as one replicate. For sorted subsets, 200 to 250 ng of genomic DNA, equivalent to some 30,000 T cell genomes, went into each replicate PCR. Purified libraries were quantified with a Qubit 3.0 fluorometer, sized on a Bioanalyzer 2100, and re-quantified with the KAPA Library Quantification kit. Every immunoSEQ 96-well plate was sequenced on a dedicated single-read 150-cycle Illumina NextSeq 550 flow cell. On the authors' methods: Because only junctional sequences without quality scores were contained in the immunoSEQ output, filtering matching that applied to full-length reads could not be performed. Sequences were annotated with PyIR, a Python wrapper for IgBLAST v1.9, using IMGT germline references to assign V/J genes and CDR3. Reads were removed for weak V/J assignments (E-value above 1e-6), missing CDR3, stop codons, out-of-frame junctions, or ambiguous translated residues. A V3J clonotype was defined by an identical inferred V gene, J gene, and CDR3 amino acid sequence. Percentage overlap between repertoires was computed as shared unique clonotypes divided by the size of the smaller repertoire. RTK rarefaction, the Chao1 estimator, and Recon v2.1 estimates of unobserved clonotypes were used to assess repertoire richness. Generation probabilities for all TCRbeta clonotypes obtained by the gDNA method from a few donors were computed using OLGA. The immuneACCESS repertoire file appears here via TCRdb, limited to in-frame rearrangements. These files lack a portion of the clones; in checked studies, under half of the deficit traces to unresolved V genes, and the cause of the others is not known. V, J and clone size are taken as reported in that table, and D and trimming were inferred from the DNA itself. Across this sample there are roughly 2 million clones, with approximately 94% seen only once. The leading ten clones occupy approximately 0.13% of the sample.

Input material: naive CD4+ T cells sorted from blood. Reading the label with the study, this specimen's cell subset or site is: CD45RA+ positively selected. The clonotype was recovered from a man younger than 35 in good health.

The DNA sequence follows: TGTGCCAGCAGTTTATTTCCAGTTAGTATGAACACTGAAGCTTTCTTT. It translates to CASSLFPVSMNTEAFF. The V and J segments used are TRBV28 and TRBJ1-1; no D gene is confidently identified. In the germline V gene, CDR1 corresponds to MDHEN and CDR2 to SYDVKM. V loses 1 base, J loses 0 bases, and the germline ends lie 12 bases apart. Inclusive of the bounding cysteine and phenylalanine, the CDR3 is 16 residues long. Of the read, only the CDR3 DNA is kept; its 48 bases are in frame from base 1.